One and the same sample provided the 10 T cell receptor beta chains below, sequenced in a study of regulatory T cells in long-lasting Graves disease. The time point here: persistent/refractory GD, antithyroid drugs over 5 years with positive TRAb. The authors made the TCR library using RNA they extracted from PBMCs. Building of the TCR beta libraries involved iRepertoire HTBI primers and Arm-PCR of CDR3 regions. TCRdb independently ran MiXCR on the multiplex PCR reads; one entry per CDR3 protein. The sample carries approximately 360,000 distinct CDR3 sequences, roughly 24% recorded once. The material was peripheral blood mononuclear cells (PBMCs), obtained when the disease was refractory, from a patient treated with antithyroid drugs. These TCRs come from a woman aged 40 to 49 with Graves disease.

The V call is TRBV7-9, the J call TRBJ2-2; a possible D gene is TRBD1 (6 bases). Germline CDR1 SEHNR, CDR2 FQNEAQ (reference sequence). V lost 6 bases and J lost 2, with 16 bases in between. There are 16 residues in the CDR3. The CDR3: CASRPPRGTNTGELFF. The CDR3 region has the DNA TGTGCCAGCAGGCCTCCCAGGGGCACTAACACCGGGGAGCTGTTTTTT.

This clonotype was seen a single time. A read error may explain this, as a much larger clone is one base away. Here the CDR3 reads CTSINRNTEAFF. The DNA of the CDR3 is TGCACCAGCATCAACAGGAACACTGAAGCTTTCTTT. The V gene is TRBV10-2, the J gene TRBJ1-1; D call uncertain. The germline V gene has CDR1 WSHSY and CDR2 SAAADI. There are 12 residues in the CDR3.

This chain connects TRBV29-1 to TRBJ2-7; TRBD2 aligns across 12 bases. This CDR3 region has 14 residues. Germline V gene data show CDR1 as SQVTM and CDR2 as ANQGSEA. Trimming at V came to 3 bases and at J to 4 bases, leaving 4 bases not matched to a gene. The CDR3 nucleotides read TGCAGCGTTGAGGGCCTAGCGGGAGGGTACGAGCAGTACTTC. Its protein is CSVEGLAGGYEQYF.

With regard to this clonotype: A junction boundary mismatches the germline segment, possibly from a read error. The genes are TRBV7-9 and TRBJ1-1; D is possibly TRBD1 (6 bases). The CDR3 length is 14 residues. Germline lookup yields CDR1 SEHNR and CDR2 FQNEAQ (reference sequence). CDR3 amino acids: CTSSLQGDSTEAFF. The DNA for the CDR3 is TGTACCAGCAGCTTACAGGGAGATAGCACTGAAGCTTTCTTT.

This clonotype was detected only a few times. The CDR3 sequence: CASSLSGQGHEQYF. The CDR3 coding sequence is TGCGCCAGCAGCTTGAGCGGACAGGGACACGAGCAGTACTTC. The genes are TRBV5-1 and TRBJ2-7, with 8 positions matching TRBD1. Germline loops: CDR1 SGHRS, CDR2 YFSETQ. Losses at the gene ends were 1 base for V and 5 bases for J; bases not matched to a gene: 5. The CDR3 has 14 residues.

This clonotype showed up many times. V usage is TRBV28 and J usage is TRBJ1-5; TRBD1 is a possible D gene (5 bases). The CDR3 spans 14 residues. The V end was cut by 8 bases, the J end by 2 bases, with 13 bases between. Germline CDR1 and CDR2: MDHEN and SYDVKM. In DNA form, the CDR3 reads TGTGCCAGCCGTTCCGGCAGGGGCAATCAGCCCCAGCATTTT. It translates to CASRSGRGNQPQHF.

This clonotype came up many times. This rearrangement joins TRBV7-3 to TRBJ1-1; D gene uncertain. The V gene's germline CDR1 is SGHTA and CDR2 FQGTGA. The V and J ends lost 3 bases and 3 bases respectively, with 8 bases between them. The CDR3 extends over 13 amino acids. The CDR3, as DNA: TGTGCCAGCAGCTTTAGCACATACACTGAAGCTTTCTTT. It is translated as CASSFSTYTEAFF.

DNA for the CDR3: TGCGCCAGCAGCTTGGGCTTGGGGCCTCAGAACACTGAAGCTTTCTTT. Encoded protein: CASSLGLGPQNTEAFF. The chain recombines TRBV5-1 with TRBJ1-1; TRBD1 is a possible D gene (5 bases). Trimming took 0 bases from V and 1 from J, leaving 13 bases between them. The CDR3 length is 16 residues. Germline V gene sequence: CDR1 SGHRS, CDR2 YFSETQ.

This clonotype turned up a few times. CDR3 protein: CATSDPPQGVETGELFF. The CDR3 nucleotides are TGTGCCACCAGTGATCCACCCCAGGGGGTGGAGACCGGGGAGCTGTTTTTT. The rearrangement uses TRBV24-1 and TRBJ2-2, with 7 bases identical to TRBD1. V dropped 3 bases and J dropped 5; count of bases not matched to a gene: 11. CDR1 is KGHDR and CDR2 is SFDVKD in the germline V gene. The CDR3 loop spans 17 amino acids.

The V gene is TRBV29-1, the J gene TRBJ2-1; maybe TRBD2 (5 bases). The CDR3 extends over 13 amino acids. The germline CDR1 and CDR2 sequences are SQVTM and ANQGSEA. The V end lost 3 bases, the J end lost 6 bases, and 12 bases lay between the germline ends. CDR3 sequence (DNA): TGCAGCGTTGACCGGGGAACGGGCAATGAGCAGTTCTTC. Its translation: CSVDRGTGNEQFF.